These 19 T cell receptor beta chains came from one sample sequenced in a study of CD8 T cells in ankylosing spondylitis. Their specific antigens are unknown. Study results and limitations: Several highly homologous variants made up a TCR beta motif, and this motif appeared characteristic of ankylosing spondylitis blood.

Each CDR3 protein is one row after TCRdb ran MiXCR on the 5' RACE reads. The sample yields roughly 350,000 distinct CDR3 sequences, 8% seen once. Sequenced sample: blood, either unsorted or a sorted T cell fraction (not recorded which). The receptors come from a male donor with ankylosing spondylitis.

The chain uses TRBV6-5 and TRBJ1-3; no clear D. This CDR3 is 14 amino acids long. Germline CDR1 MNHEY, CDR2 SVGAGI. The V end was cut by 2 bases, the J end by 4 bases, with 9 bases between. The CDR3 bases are TGTGCCAGCAGTTACGGGGATCGCGGAAACACCATATATTTT. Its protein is CASSYGDRGNTIYF.

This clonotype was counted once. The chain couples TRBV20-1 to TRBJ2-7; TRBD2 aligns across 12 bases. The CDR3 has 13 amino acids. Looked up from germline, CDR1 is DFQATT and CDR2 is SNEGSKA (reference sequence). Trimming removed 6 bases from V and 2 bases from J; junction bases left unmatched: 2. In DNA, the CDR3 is TGCAGTGCCCTAGCGGGAGGGACCTACGAGCAGTACTTC. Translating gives CSALAGGTYEQYF.

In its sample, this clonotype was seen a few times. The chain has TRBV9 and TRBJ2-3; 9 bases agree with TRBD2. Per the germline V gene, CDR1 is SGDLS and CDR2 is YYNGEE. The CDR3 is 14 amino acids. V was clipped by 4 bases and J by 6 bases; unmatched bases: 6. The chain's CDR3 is CASSSRREGDTQYF. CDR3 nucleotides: TGTGCCAGCAGCTCCCGGCGGGAGGGCGATACGCAGTATTTT.

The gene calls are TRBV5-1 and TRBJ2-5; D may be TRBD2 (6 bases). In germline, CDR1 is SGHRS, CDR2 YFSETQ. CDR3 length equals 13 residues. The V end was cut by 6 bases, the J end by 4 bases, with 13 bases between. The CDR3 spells CASTGLGGETQYF. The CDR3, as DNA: TGCGCCAGCACCGGGTTGGGGGGAGAGACCCAGTACTTC.

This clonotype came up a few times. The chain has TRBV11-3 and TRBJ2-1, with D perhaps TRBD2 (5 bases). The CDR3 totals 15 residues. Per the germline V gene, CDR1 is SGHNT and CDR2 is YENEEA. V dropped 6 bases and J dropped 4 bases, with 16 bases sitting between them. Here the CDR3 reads CASSPRAGVYNEQFF. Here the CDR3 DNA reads TGTGCCAGCAGTCCACGGGCGGGTGTATACAATGAGCAGTTCTTC.

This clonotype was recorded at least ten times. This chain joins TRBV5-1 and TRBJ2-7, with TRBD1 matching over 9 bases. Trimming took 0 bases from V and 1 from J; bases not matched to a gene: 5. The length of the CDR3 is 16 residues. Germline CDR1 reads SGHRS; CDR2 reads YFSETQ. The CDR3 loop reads CASSLDGTGWSYEQYF. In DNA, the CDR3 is TGCGCCAGCAGCTTGGACGGGACAGGGTGGTCCTACGAGCAGTACTTC.

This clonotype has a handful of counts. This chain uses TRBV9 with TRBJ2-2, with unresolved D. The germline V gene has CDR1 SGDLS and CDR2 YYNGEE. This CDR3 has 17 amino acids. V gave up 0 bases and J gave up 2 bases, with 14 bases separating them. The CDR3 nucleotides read TGTGCCAGCAGCGTAGCTCTGGTCGCAGCAAACACCGGGGAGCTGTTTTTT. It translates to CASSVALVAANTGELFF. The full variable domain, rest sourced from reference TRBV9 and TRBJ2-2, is DSGVTQTPKHLITATGQRVTLRCSPRSGDLSVYWYQQSLDQGLQFLIQYYNGEERAKGNILERFSAQQFPDLHSELNLSSLELGDSALYFCASSVALVAANTGELFFGEGSRLTVL.

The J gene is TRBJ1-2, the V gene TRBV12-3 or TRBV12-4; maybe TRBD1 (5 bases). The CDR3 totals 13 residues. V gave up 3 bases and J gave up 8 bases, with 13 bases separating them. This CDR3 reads CASSLGPGWGYTF. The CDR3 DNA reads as TGTGCCAGCAGTTTGGGGCCTGGCTGGGGCTACACCTTC.

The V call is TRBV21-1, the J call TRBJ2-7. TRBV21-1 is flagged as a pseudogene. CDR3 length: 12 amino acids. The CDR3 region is CASSNMRYEQYF. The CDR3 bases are TGTGCCAGCAGCAACATGAGGTACGAGCAGTACTTC.

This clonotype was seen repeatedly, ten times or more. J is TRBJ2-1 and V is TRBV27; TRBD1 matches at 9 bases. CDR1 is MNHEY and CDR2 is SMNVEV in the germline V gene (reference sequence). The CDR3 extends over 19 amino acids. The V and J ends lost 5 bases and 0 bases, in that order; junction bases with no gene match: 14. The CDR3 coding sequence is TGTGCCAGCAGTACTCCGGGACAGGGTACCCTTGGCTCCTACAATGAGCAGTTCTTC. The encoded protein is CASSTPGQGTLGSYNEQFF.

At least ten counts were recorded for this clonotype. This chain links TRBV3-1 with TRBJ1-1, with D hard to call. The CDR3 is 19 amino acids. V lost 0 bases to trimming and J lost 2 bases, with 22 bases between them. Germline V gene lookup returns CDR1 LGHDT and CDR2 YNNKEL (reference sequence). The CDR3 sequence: CASSQDLPALSDINTEAFF. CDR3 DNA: TGTGCCAGCAGCCAAGATCTCCCAGCCCTAAGTGATATCAACACTGAAGCTTTCTTT.

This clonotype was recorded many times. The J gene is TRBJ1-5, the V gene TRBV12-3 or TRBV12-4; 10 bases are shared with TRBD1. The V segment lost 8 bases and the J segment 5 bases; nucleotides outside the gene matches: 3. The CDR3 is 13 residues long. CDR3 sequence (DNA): TGTGCCAGCCACGGACAGGGGGATCAGCCCCAGCATTTT. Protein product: CASHGQGDQPQHF.

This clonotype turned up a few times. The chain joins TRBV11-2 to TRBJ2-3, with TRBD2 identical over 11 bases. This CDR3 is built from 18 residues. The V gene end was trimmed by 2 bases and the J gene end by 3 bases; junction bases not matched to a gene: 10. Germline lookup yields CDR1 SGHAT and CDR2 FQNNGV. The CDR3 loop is CASSLSGLAGSVTDTQYF. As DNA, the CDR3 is TGTGCCAGCAGCTTATCCGGACTAGCGGGTTCTGTAACAGATACGCAGTATTTT.

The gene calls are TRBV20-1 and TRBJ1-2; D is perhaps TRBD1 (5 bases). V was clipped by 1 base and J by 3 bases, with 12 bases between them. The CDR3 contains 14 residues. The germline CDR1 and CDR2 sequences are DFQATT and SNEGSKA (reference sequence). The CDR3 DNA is TGCAGTGCTAGAGTGGTAGGACATGACTATGGCTACACCTTC. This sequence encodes CSARVVGHDYGYTF.

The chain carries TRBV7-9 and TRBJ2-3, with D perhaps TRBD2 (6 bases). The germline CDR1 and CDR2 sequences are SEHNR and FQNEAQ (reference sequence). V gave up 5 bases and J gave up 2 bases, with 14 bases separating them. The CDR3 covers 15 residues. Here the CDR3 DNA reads TGTGCCAGCAGCCCCATGAGGGAGGTCACAGATACGCAGTATTTT. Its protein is CASSPMREVTDTQYF.

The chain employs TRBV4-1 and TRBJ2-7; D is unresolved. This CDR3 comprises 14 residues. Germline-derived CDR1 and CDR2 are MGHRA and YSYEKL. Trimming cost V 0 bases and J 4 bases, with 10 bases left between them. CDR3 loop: CASSQDSRNYEQYF. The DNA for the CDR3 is TGCGCCAGCAGCCAAGATAGTAGGAATTACGAGCAGTACTTC.

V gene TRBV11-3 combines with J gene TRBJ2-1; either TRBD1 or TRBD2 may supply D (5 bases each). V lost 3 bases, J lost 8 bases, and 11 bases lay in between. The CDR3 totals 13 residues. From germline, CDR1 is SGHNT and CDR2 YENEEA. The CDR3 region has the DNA TGTGCCAGCAGCTTCTCGGGGCGGGATGAGCAGTTCTTC. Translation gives CASSFSGRDEQFF.

The CDR3 nucleotides are TGTGCCAGCAGCCGTCTGACAGGGGGCGCCGGCACCGGGGAGCTGTTTTTT. Translation: CASSRLTGGAGTGELFF. The chain employs TRBV5-6 and TRBJ2-2; 10 nucleotides line up with TRBD1. The CDR3 is 17 residues long. V trimming: 4 bases; J trimming: 4 bases; junction bases outside the gene matches: 10. Looked up from germline, CDR1 is SGHDT and CDR2 is YYEEEE.

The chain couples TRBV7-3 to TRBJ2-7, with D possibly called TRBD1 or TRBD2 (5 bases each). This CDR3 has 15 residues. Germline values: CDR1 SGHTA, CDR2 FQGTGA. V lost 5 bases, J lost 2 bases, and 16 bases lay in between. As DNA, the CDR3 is TGTGCCAGCAGCCCACGTTCCGGGGCGGCCTACGAGCAGTACTTC. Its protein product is CASSPRSGAAYEQYF.